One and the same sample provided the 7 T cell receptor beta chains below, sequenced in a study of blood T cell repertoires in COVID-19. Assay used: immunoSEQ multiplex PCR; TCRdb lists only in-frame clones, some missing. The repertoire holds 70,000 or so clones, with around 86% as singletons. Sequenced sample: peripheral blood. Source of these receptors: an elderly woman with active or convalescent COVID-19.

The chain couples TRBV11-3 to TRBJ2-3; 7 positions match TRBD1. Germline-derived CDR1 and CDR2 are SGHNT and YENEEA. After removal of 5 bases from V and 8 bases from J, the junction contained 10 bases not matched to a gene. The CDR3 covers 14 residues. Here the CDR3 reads CASSRDRVSGTQYF. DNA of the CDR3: TGTGCCAGCAGCCGAGACAGGGTCTCGGGTACGCAGTATTTT.

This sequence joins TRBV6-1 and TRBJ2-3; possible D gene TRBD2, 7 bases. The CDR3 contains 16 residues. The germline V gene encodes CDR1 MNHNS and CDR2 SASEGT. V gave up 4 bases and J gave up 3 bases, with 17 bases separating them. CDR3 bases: TGTGCCAGCAGTGCCCTAGGGGGGGCCGGAACAGATACGCAGTATTTT. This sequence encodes CASSALGGAGTDTQYF.

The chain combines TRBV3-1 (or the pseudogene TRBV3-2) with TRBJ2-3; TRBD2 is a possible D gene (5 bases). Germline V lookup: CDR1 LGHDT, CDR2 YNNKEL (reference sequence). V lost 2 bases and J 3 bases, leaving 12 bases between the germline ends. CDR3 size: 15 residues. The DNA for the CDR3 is TGTGCCAGCAGCCAACCCCACGGGATAACAGATACGCAGTATTTT. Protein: CASSQPHGITDTQYF.

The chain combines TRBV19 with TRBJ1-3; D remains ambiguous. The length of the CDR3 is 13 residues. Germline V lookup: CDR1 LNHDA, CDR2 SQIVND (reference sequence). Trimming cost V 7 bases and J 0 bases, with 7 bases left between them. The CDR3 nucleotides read TGTGCCAGTATGGAGAGCTCTGGAAACACCATATATTTT. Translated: CASMESSGNTIYF.

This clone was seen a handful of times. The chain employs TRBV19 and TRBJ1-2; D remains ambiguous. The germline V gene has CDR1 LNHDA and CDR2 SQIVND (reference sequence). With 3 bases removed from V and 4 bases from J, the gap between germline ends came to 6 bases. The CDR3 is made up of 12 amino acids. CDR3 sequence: CASSMSSYGYTF. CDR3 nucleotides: TGTGCCAGTAGTATGTCCTCCTATGGCTACACCTTC.

CDR3: CASSLEAGNEQFF. The CDR3 DNA is TGTGCCAGCAGCTTAGAAGCAGGGAATGAGCAGTTCTTC. The rearrangement links TRBV7-2 to TRBJ2-1; the D gene is possibly TRBD1 (5 bases). The CDR3 sequence is 13 residues long. Germline CDR1 SGHTA, CDR2 FQGNSA. V dropped 1 base and J dropped 7 bases, with 8 bases sitting between them.

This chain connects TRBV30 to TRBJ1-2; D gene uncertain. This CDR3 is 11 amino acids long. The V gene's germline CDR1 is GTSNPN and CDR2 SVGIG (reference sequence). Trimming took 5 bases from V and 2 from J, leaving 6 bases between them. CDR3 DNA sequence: TGTGCCTGGGAAGAGAACTATGGCTACACCTTC. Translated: CAWEENYGYTF.